Following are 3 T cell receptor beta chains from one sample sequenced in a study of CXCR3-negative and CXCR3-positive naive CD8 T cells (dated by TCRdb to about 2019). The instrument was a NextSeq 550. The Human TCR Profiling Kit (MiLaboratory) was used to make UMI-labeled 5' RACE TRB cDNA libraries. TCRdb reprocessed the public reads and reports one entry per CDR3 protein sequence, without DNA. This sample's table has entries for roughly 86,000 distinct CDR3 sequences. 0.9% to 1.2% of the sample goes to the ten largest clones. The sample taken for sequencing was naive CXCR3- CD8+ T cells from blood. Read against the paper, the sample's cell subset or site label means: CD45RO-CCR7+CD27+CD95- naive CD8+ T cells lacking CXCR3 (TNR3-). The receptors originated from a human donor in good health. Some clones in this sample may be carry-over from other donors' samples.

The chain employs TRBV7-7 and TRBJ2-7; the D call from TCRdb, TRBD1, cannot be confirmed without DNA. There are 14 residues in the CDR3. Germline V CDR1 and CDR2: SSHAT, FNYEAQ (reference sequence). CDR3 in amino acids: CASSPRTVRGEQYF.

The chain combines TRBV29-1 with TRBJ2-2. CDR3 length: 12 amino acids. The germline V gene encodes CDR1 SQVTM and CDR2 ANQGSEA. The CDR3 protein is CSVSGNTGELFF.

This chain connects TRBV3-1 to TRBJ2-1; as DNA is missing, the TRBD2 call by TCRdb cannot be tested. The CDR3 is 16 residues long. CDR1 LGHDT and CDR2 YNNKEL come from the germline V gene (reference sequence). CDR3 sequence reads: CASSREAGGVYNEQFF.